A selection of T cell receptor beta chains follows, all from one sample in a study of blood T cell repertoires in COVID-19. Method: immunoSEQ multiplex PCR; TCRdb's copy keeps in-frame clones and lacks some. Counted here are 110,000 to 150,000 clones, around 86% occurring once; the ten biggest clones make up more than 5%. The sequencing input was peripheral blood. The receptors derive from a human donor in a cohort sampled during active COVID-19. CDR3s include the opening cysteine and the closing phenylalanine or tryptophan. A D gene is named only where the DNA matches it firmly. Clone size, where shown, is once, few, many, or a class for clones that have expanded.

- - TRBJ1-2 TRBV5-1 TGCGCCAGCAGCCAAGAACCCGGGACATTTAATGGCTACACCTTC CASSQEPGTFNGYTF
- - TRBJ1-4 TRBV7-6 TGTGCCAGCAGCTTAGTAGGGTCGGGGGAAAAACTGTTTTTT CASSLVGSGEKLFF
- - TRBJ1-3 TRBV28 TGTGCCAGCAGCGGGGGGGCATCTGGAAACACCATATATTTT CASSGGASGNTIYF
- TRBD1 TRBJ2-6 TRBV7-9 TGTGCCAGTCAGGGGGACAAAGTGTCCTCTGGGGCCAACGTCCTGACTTTC CASQGDKVSSGANVLTF
once TRBD2 TRBJ2-3 TRBV19 TGTGCCAGTAGTATTTTTAGCGGGGGGGCCTTGCCCGATACGCAGTATTTT CASSIFSGGALPDTQYF
- - TRBJ2-1 TRBV25-1 TGTGCCTCTCGCTCCTACAATGAGCAGTTCTTC CASRSYNEQFF
few TRBD2 TRBJ2-5 TRBV6-5 TGTGCCAGCAGTTACGGACGGGGGGGCCGAAAGACCCAGTACTTC CASSYGRGGRKTQYF
- - TRBJ2-1 TRBV5-4 TGTGCCAGCAGCTTGGGAGGGTACAATGAGCAGTTCTTC CASSLGGYNEQFF
- TRBD2 TRBJ2-5 TRBV7-6 TGTGCCAGCAGCTTAGTGGCTAGCGGCCAAGAGACCCAGTACTTC CASSLVASGQETQYF
once TRBD2 TRBJ2-7 TRBV30 TGTGCCTGGAGTGGGCGACTAGCGGGATATTCAGGATCCTACGAGCAGTACTTC CAWSGRLAGYSGSYEQYF
- - TRBJ1-4 TRBV2 TGTGCCAGCAGTGAACAGGTCTTTAATGAAAAACTGTTTTTT CASSEQVFNEKLFF
- TRBD1 TRBJ1-1 TRBV7-2 TGTGCCAGCAGCCCAGACAGGGCGACTGAAGCTTTCTTT CASSPDRATEAFF
- TRBD1 TRBJ1-4 TRBV3-1/TRBV3-2 TGTGCCAGCAGCCAAGATCTCACCGGGACAGGGTTTTCGGAAAAACTGTTTTTT CASSQDLTGTGFSEKLFF
- - TRBJ1-5 TRBV28 TGTGCCAGCACCGATGGTGTGGCAGGTACTCAGCCCCAGCATTTT CASTDGVAGTQPQHF
- TRBD1 TRBJ2-7 TRBV19 TGTGCCAGTAGTTCTACAGGGGGCGCAACGGGGTACGAGCAGTACTTC CASSSTGGATGYEQYF
- TRBD2 TRBJ2-6 TRBV18 TGTGCCAGCTCACGGACTAGCAAGGGCACTGGGGCCAACGTCCTGACTTTC CASSRTSKGTGANVLTF
- TRBD2 TRBJ2-1 TRBV3-1/TRBV3-2 TGTGCCAGCAGCTATAGCGGGGCCAATGAGCAGTTCTTC CASSYSGANEQFF
few TRBD2 TRBJ2-3 TRBV3-1/TRBV3-2 TGTGCCAGCAGCCTCCAGACTAGCGGGAGGTCAGATACGCAGTATTTT CASSLQTSGRSDTQYF
- TRBD2 TRBJ2-1 TRBV24-1 TGTGCCACCAGTGATAGCGGGAGCTCCTACAATGAGCAGTTCTTC CATSDSGSSYNEQFF
- TRBD2 TRBJ2-3 TRBV7-9 TGTGCCAGCAGCTTAGTACTAGCGGGAGGGGGTGATACGCAGTATTTT CASSLVLAGGGDTQYF
few TRBD2 TRBJ2-1 TRBV11-2 TGTGCCAGCAGCTTAGAATCCCGACTAGCAGGACATGAGCAGTTCTTC CASSLESRLAGHEQFF
- TRBD2 TRBJ2-3 TRBV7-2 TGTGCCAGCAGCTTATGGCGGGAGGGACCAGATACGCAGTATTTT CASSLWREGPDTQYF
- - TRBJ2-1 TRBV12-3/TRBV12-4 TGTGCCAGCAGTTTAGCAGGGGCGGTTGAGCAGTTCTTC CASSLAGAVEQFF
few TRBD2 TRBJ2-5 TRBV3-1/TRBV3-2 TGTGCCAGCAGCCAAGTTAGCGGGGGGCTAGAGACCCAGTACTTC CASSQVSGGLETQYF
- TRBD2 TRBJ2-2 TRBV7-3 TGTGCCAGCAGGTCTACTAGCGTGCCCGGGGAGCTGTTTTTT CASRSTSVPGELFF
- - TRBJ1-4 TRBV29-1 TGCAGCGTTTATGGAGCGTCTAGGGAAAAACTGTTTTTT CSVYGASREKLFF
- - TRBJ2-1 TRBV6-4 TGTGCCAGCAGTGAAGGGCCCAGGGGATATGAGCAGTTCTTC CASSEGPRGYEQFF
- TRBD1 TRBJ1-5 TRBV11-3 TGTGCCAGCAGCTCCCGGACAGGGGGCGGCAATCAGCCCCAGCATTTT CASSSRTGGGNQPQHF
once - TRBJ2-5 TRBV11-1 TGTGCCAGCATCCCCCGGGTAGGGGTCGGAGAGACCCAGTACTTC CASIPRVGVGETQYF
- - TRBJ1-1 TRBV5-1 TGCGCCAGCAGCTTGGCCGTGAACACTGAAGCTTTCTTT CASSLAVNTEAFF
- TRBD1 TRBJ1-4 TRBV28 TGTGCCAGCAGTTTATCGGACAGGGGGATTGAAAAACTGTTTTTT CASSLSDRGIEKLFF
- - TRBJ2-7 TRBV15 TGTGCCACCAGCAGAGTGGCCAGTTCCTCCTACGAGCAGTACTTC CATSRVASSSYEQYF
- TRBD2 TRBJ2-5 TRBV4-2 TGTGCCAGCAGCCAAGGGCGGGAGGAGACCCAGTACTTC CASSQGREETQYF